This T cell receptor (beta chain) is from a study of T cell responses to AZD1222 COVID-19 vaccine. General study points: Clonal diversity was possibly underestimated, and the donors were mostly white British, with more females.

CDR3 length: 16 amino acids. The V end was cut by 1 base, the J end by 5 bases, with 18 bases between. Germline assignment: CDR1 SGHNT and CDR2 YENEEA. Generated by immunoSEQ multiplex PCR, the TCRdb table keeps only in-frame clones and is missing some. The sample records approximately 130,000 clones, roughly 89% being singletons. About this clone: Its specificity is not known.

The TCR comes from an adult in good health. The chain employs TRBV11-3 and TRBJ2-7; weak D call: TRBD2 (7 bases). The sample in question was peripheral blood, obtained on day 0 of MenACWY control vaccination. Written as DNA, the CDR3 is TGTGCCAGCAGCTTAGGGAGGGGGGGCGGATTCCACGAGCAGTACTTC. Amino acid sequence: CASSLGRGGGFHEQYF.